This note documents a single T cell receptor beta chain sequence. This sample is part of a study of blood T cell repertoires in COVID-19. About the research overall: COVID-19 samples from acute and convalescent phases originated in the United States, Italy and Spain. The analysed material was cDNA or gDNA that came from T cells, B-cell-depleted T cells, or PBMCs.

Authors' methods: Amplification of reference gene primers provided the estimated nucleated cell counts. Clones were read by immunoSEQ multiplex PCR, and TCRdb kept only the in-frame ones, dropping some. V, J and clone size reflect that table, while D and trimming were determined from the DNA. The sample has about 190,000 clones, 80% to 90% seen once. V dropped 6 bases and J dropped 1; count of bases not matched to a gene: 14. The CDR3 sequence is 17 residues long. In germline, CDR1 is SNHLY, CDR2 FYNNEI. The V and J genes are TRBV2 and TRBJ1-2, with TRBD1 matching 7 bases. The sample comprised peripheral blood. This receptor was obtained from a man aged 30 to 39 with acute or convalescent COVID-19. In DNA form, the CDR3 reads TGTGCCAGCAGCCTAGGGGGCCCCGGCCCCTATAACTATGGCTACACCTTC. This codes for CASSLGGPGPYNYGYTF. The variable domain in full, with the rest retrieved from reference TRBV2 and TRBJ1-2, is EPEVTQTPSHQVTQMGQEVILRCVPISNHLYFYWYRQILGQKVEFLVSFYNNEISEKSEIFDDQFSVERPDGSNFTLKIRSTKLEDSAMYFCASSLGGPGPYNYGYTFGSGTRLTVV.